This T cell receptor (beta chain) was found in a study of blood T cell repertoires in COVID-19. The assay was immunoSEQ multiplex PCR, and TCRdb's table has in-frame clones only and misses some. The sample carries more than 85,000 clones, just under 95% recorded once. This clone was seen just once. CDR3 size: 14 residues. Between the trimmed V and J ends, which lost 7 bases and 8 bases, there was a span of 20 bases. Germline lookup yields CDR1 MNHEY and CDR2 SVGAGI. The chain couples TRBV6-5 to TRBJ1-2, with D unresolved. This receptor was taken from a man between 65 and 79 years old with acute or convalescent COVID-19. Sequencing input: peripheral blood. The CDR3: CASKLSRRTDGYTF. CDR3 DNA sequence: TGTGCCAGCAAACTCTCACGTAGGACTGACGGCTACACCTTC.